The 8 T cell receptor beta chains listed next were all sequenced from one sample in a study of OX40 agonist ivuxolimab in advanced cancers. Using immunoSEQ multiplex PCR, the repertoire was profiled, and TCRdb retains in-frame clones only, with some absent. The sample yields around 76,000 clones, 70% to 90% seen once. The sequencing here drew on CD4+ or CD8+ T cells sorted from blood, taken in a trial of the OX40 agonist ivuxolimab. Receptors were obtained from an adult with an advanced solid tumor such as melanoma, head and neck, liver or kidney cancer.

The chain recombines TRBV5-1 with TRBJ2-5; 10 nucleotides agree with TRBD2. This CDR3 comprises 15 residues. Germline V gene sequence: CDR1 SGHRS, CDR2 YFSETQ. After removal of 0 bases from V and 5 bases from J, the junction contained 4 bases not matched to a gene. The CDR3 region is CASSLELAGDETQYF. The CDR3 DNA sequence: TGCGCCAGCAGCTTGGAGCTAGCGGGGGATGAGACCCAGTACTTC. Combining the CDR3 with reference TRBV5-1 and TRBJ2-5 gives the whole variable domain KAGVTQTPRYLIKTRGQQVTLSCSPISGHRSVSWYQQTPGQGLQFLFEYFSETQRNKGNFPGRFSGRQFSNSRSEMNVSTLELGDSALYLCASSLELAGDETQYFGPGTRLLVL.

The chain couples TRBV2 to TRBJ1-5, with a tentative D call TRBD1 (6 bases). The CDR3 is 14 amino acids. V was trimmed by 5 bases and J by 5 bases, leaving 13 bases between them. Germline CDR1 SNHLY, CDR2 FYNNEI. The CDR3 DNA sequence: TGTGCCAGCAGTTCGGACAGCCTCTATCAGCCCCAGCATTTT. Translated: CASSSDSLYQPQHF.

The chain uses TRBV11-2 and TRBJ1-2; D ambiguous. CDR1 is SGHAT, CDR2 FQNNGV, per germline. The CDR3 runs 16 residues. V shed 1 base and J shed 1 base, with 13 bases lying between them. Here the CDR3 reads CASSLVGVRRNYGYTF. The CDR3 DNA follows: TGTGCCAGCAGCTTAGTAGGCGTGCGGCGTAACTATGGCTACACCTTC. Combining the CDR3 with reference TRBV11-2 and TRBJ1-2 gives the whole variable domain EAGVAQSPRYKIIEKRQSVAFWCNPISGHATLYWYQQILGQGPKLLIQFQNNGVVDDSQLPKDRFSAERLKGVDSTLKIQPAKLEDSAVYLCASSLVGVRRNYGYTFGSGTRLTVV.

This rearrangement joins TRBV5-5 to TRBJ2-5, with D possibly called TRBD1 or TRBD2 (5 bases each). The germline V gene has CDR1 SGHKS and CDR2 YYEKEE (reference sequence). The CDR3 runs 16 residues. Trimming took off 1 base at V and 2 bases at J, with 15 bases between the two ends. The CDR3 is CASSLSRARGQETQYF. As DNA, the CDR3 is TGTGCCAGCAGCTTGTCCCGCGCGAGGGGTCAAGAGACCCAGTACTTC.

The chain combines TRBV15 with TRBJ1-4, with D uncertain. The V gene lost 3 bases and the J gene lost 0 bases, with 2 bases spanning the gap. The CDR3 totals 13 residues. The V gene's germline CDR1 is LNHNV and CDR2 YYDKDF (reference sequence). The CDR3 spells CATSRATNEKLFF. For the CDR3, the DNA is TGTGCCACCAGCAGGGCAACTAATGAAAAACTGTTTTTT.

This chain joins TRBV4-1 and TRBJ1-1, with 7 bases lining up with TRBD1. The germline V gene encodes CDR1 MGHRA and CDR2 YSYEKL. The J segment lost 5 bases and the V segment lost 4 bases, leaving 13 bases of the junction unmatched. This CDR3 is 16 amino acids long. CDR3 in DNA: TGCGCCAGCAGCCTAAAGACAGGGCCGGGAGGGACTGAAGCTTTCTTT. Protein sequence: CASSLKTGPGGTEAFF.

This clone was observed once. V is TRBV29-1 and J is TRBJ1-2; 11 bases are a match to TRBD1. The trim removed 7 bases at V and 8 bases at J, leaving 12 bases unmatched. Germline lookup yields CDR1 SQVTM and CDR2 ANQGSEA. This CDR3 spans 14 amino acids. The CDR3 nucleotides read TGCAGCGGAGGACAGGGGGCGGACACGACCGGCTACACCTTC. It encodes CSGGQGADTTGYTF.

The rearrangement uses TRBV9 and TRBJ1-5; weak D call: TRBD1 (5 bases). The CDR3 extends over 15 amino acids. Germline lookup yields CDR1 SGDLS and CDR2 YYNGEE. The V and J ends lost 4 bases and 9 bases respectively, with 20 bases between them. The CDR3 spells CASSQEGGRDGPQHF. The DNA for the CDR3 is TGTGCCAGCAGCCAAGAGGGCGGCAGGGACGGGCCCCAGCATTTT.